A selection of T cell receptor beta chains follows, all from one sample in a study of cytomegalovirus exposure and HLA in healthy donors. The protocol was immunoSEQ multiplex PCR, while the TCRdb copy is restricted to in-frame clones and leaves out a portion. The sample includes 75,000 to 100,000 clones, about 80% seen only once; the top ten take over 3%. The specimen sequenced was PBMCs. The receptors were gathered from a man in his forties in good health and CMV-seronegative. CDR3s include the opening cysteine and the closing phenylalanine or tryptophan. Fields, in order: clone size, D gene, J gene, CDR3 length, V gene, CDR3 protein, CDR3 DNA. A D gene is named only where the DNA matches it firmly. The size entry is marked missing in some rows and otherwise reads once, few, many or a size class.

>NA|TRBD1|TRBJ1-1|18|TRBV28
CASRSGTGVILDDTEAFF
TGTGCCAGCAGATCCGGGACAGGGGTAATTTTGGATGACACTGAAGCTTTCTTT
>NA|TRBD2|TRBJ2-5|15|TRBV6-1
CASSGGAGGYETQYF
TGTGCCAGCAGTGGCGGCGCGGGAGGGTATGAGACCCAGTACTTC
>NA|TRBD1|TRBJ2-1|16|TRBV19
CASSIGQVSSYNEQFF
TGTGCCAGTAGTATCGGACAGGTTAGTAGCTACAATGAGCAGTTCTTC
>few|TRBD1|TRBJ1-2|15|TRBV28
CASSLGQGAHYGYTF
TGTGCCAGCAGTCTGGGACAGGGGGCACACTATGGCTACACCTTC
>NA|TRBD2|TRBJ2-5|15|TRBV27
CASRKAGGNQETQYF
TGTGCCAGCAGGAAGGCGGGGGGGAATCAAGAGACCCAGTACTTC
>NA|TRBD1|TRBJ1-5|18|TRBV19
CASSMLGMMGQGNQPQHF
TGTGCCAGTAGTATGTTAGGGATGATGGGACAGGGCAATCAGCCCCAGCATTTT
>NA|NA|TRBJ2-3|16|TRBV11-3
CASSLGFQGRTDTQYF
TGTGCCAGCAGCTTAGGTTTTCAGGGCCGCACAGATACGCAGTATTTT
>NA|TRBD2|TRBJ2-3|15|TRBV7-2
CASSPRGAVSDTQYF
TGTGCCAGCAGCCCGCGGGGGGCCGTTTCAGATACGCAGTATTTT
>few|TRBD1|TRBJ2-1|15|TRBV2
CASSDSTGALNEQFF
TGTGCCAGCAGCGACAGTACAGGGGCTTTGAATGAGCAGTTCTTC
>NA|TRBD1|TRBJ2-7|15|TRBV16
CASSLMQGVAYEQYF
TGTGCCAGCAGCCTGATGCAGGGGGTTGCTTACGAGCAGTACTTC